This entry describes one T cell receptor beta chain. The data originate from a study of T cells after yellow fever vaccination. In the study overall: Fractions of low cell number were prepared using SMART-Seq v4 Ultra Low Input.

CDR1 and CDR2 from the germline V gene are SGHTA and FQGNSA. Trimming stripped 5 bases from V and 4 bases from J, with 10 bases between. The CDR3 is 13 amino acids. TCRdb used MiXCR to reprocess the 5' RACE reads, holding one entry per CDR3 protein. There are hundreds of thousands of distinct CDR3 sequences in the sample; 11% occur only once, and around 18% lies in the top ten. Sequences were derived from PBMCs, sampled on the day of the first yellow fever vaccination. The rearrangement links TRBV7-2 to TRBJ2-3; unclear D gene. This TCR came from a man aged 18 to 30 who received the YFV17D yellow fever vaccine. CDR3 in amino acids: CASSPDVADTQYF. The CDR3 nucleotides are TGTGCCAGCAGCCCGGACGTAGCAGATACGCAGTATTTT.